The entry below gives a single T cell receptor (beta chain) sequence along with its context. What it recognizes is unknown. The sample is drawn from a study of a mutant IDH1 vaccine in newly diagnosed glioma. Study-level information: Eight vaccine injections were given to patients in weeks 1, 3, 5, 7, 11, 15, 19 and 23. Onset of vaccination occurred 4-6 weeks following radiotherapy alone, or with temozolomide cycles.

The time point is: week 5, during vaccination. Every single dose of the vaccine, 300 ug of mutant IDH1 20-mer peptide, came with topical imiquimod. Produced via immunoSEQ multiplex PCR; TCRdb's table is partial and in-frame only. The table records around 28,000 clones, about 89% of them present only once. V lost 4 bases and J lost 8; bases outside the gene matches: 12. CDR1 is MDHEN, CDR2 SYDVKM, per germline. The CDR3 is made up of 15 amino acids. The material sequenced was PBMCs, taken from a glioma patient whose treatment included an IDH1 peptide vaccine. The V call is TRBV28, the J call TRBJ1-2, with 8 bases matching TRBD1. The sequence was collected from a man aged 18 to 30 with glioma. The CDR3: CASSSTDRGEWGYTF. CDR3 DNA sequence: TGTGCCAGCAGTTCCACAGACAGGGGAGAGTGGGGCTACACCTTC.